This is a list of T cell receptor beta chains from one sample in a study of blood T cell repertoires in COVID-19. Method: immunoSEQ multiplex PCR; TCRdb's copy keeps in-frame clones and lacks some. The repertoire holds under 85,000 clones, with over 75% as singletons. The sample consisted of peripheral blood. Receptor source: a man aged 50-59 years with acute or convalescent COVID-19. The CDR3 runs from the conserved cysteine through the conserved F or W. The order of the fields is V gene, D gene, J gene, clone size, CDR3 DNA, CDR3 protein. The D gene is left open where the match is weak. Clone size is given for some rows only: seen once, a few or many times, or a class if the clone is expanded.

TRBV30	NA	TRBJ2-7	few	TGTGCCTGGAGTGTGGACAGCACCTACGAGCAGTACTTC	CAWSVDSTYEQYF
TRBV30	NA	TRBJ1-3	once	TGTGCCGGGTCCGCTGGGAGCTCTGGAAACACCATATATTTT	CAGSAGSSGNTIYF
TRBV9	NA	TRBJ2-5	NA	TGTGCCAGCAGCCCCCAGGTGGTGGGTCGAGGGGAGACCCAGTACTTC	CASSPQVVGRGETQYF
TRBV5-6	NA	TRBJ1-1	NA	TGTGCCAGCAGACTCTCGCGGGGGCTAGCTTACACTGAAGCTTTCTTT	CASRLSRGLAYTEAFF
TRBV19	TRBD2	TRBJ2-7	NA	TGTGCCAGTAGTCCGCGCCCGGGACTAGCGGGTGCCGAGCAGTACTTC	CASSPRPGLAGAEQYF
TRBV4-1	NA	TRBJ1-1	NA	TGCGCCAGCAGCCAATCCCAGGAGAACACTGAAGCTTTCTTT	CASSQSQENTEAFF
TRBV6-5	NA	TRBJ1-1	few	TGTGCCAGCAGTTACCTGGCGGCACGCATGAACACTGAAGCTTTCTTT	CASSYLAARMNTEAFF
TRBV5-1	NA	TRBJ2-2	NA	TGCGCCAGCAGCTTGGGGGGCCAGACCGGGGAGCTGTTTTTT	CASSLGGQTGELFF
TRBV2	TRBD1	TRBJ2-7	few	TGTGCCAGCAGGAAGACAGGGGGCGCCTACGAGCAGTACTTC	CASRKTGGAYEQYF
TRBV7-2	NA	TRBJ2-2	few	TGTGCCAGCACGATCAACCGGGTGGCCGGGGAGCTGTTTTTT	CASTINRVAGELFF
TRBV3-1/TRBV3-2	TRBD1	TRBJ1-2	NA	TGTGCCAGCAGCCACCGGACAGGGGGCTACCAAAACCCCTTATGGTCTGGCTACACCTTC	CASSHRTGGYQNPLWSGYTF
TRBV5-1	TRBD1	TRBJ2-1	NA	TGCGCCAGCAGCTTGTGGACAGGGGAAGGTGAGCAGTTCTTC	CASSLWTGEGEQFF
TRBV7-6	TRBD2	TRBJ2-3	NA	TGTGCCAGCACCCTAGCGGCGATGAGGGCAGATACGCAGTATTTT	CASTLAAMRADTQYF
TRBV5-4	NA	TRBJ1-4	NA	TGTGCCAGCAGCTTGGGCGGGTCCGATGAAAAACTGTTTTTT	CASSLGGSDEKLFF
TRBV4-3	NA	TRBJ1-6	NA	TGCGCCAGCAGCCAAGATCTTAGCTATTCACCCCTCCACTTT	CASSQDLSYSPLHF
TRBV27	NA	TRBJ1-6	NA	TGTGCCAGCAGTTTAGGGGGGGGCCAAAATTCACCCCTCCACTTT	CASSLGGGQNSPLHF
TRBV6-5	NA	TRBJ2-7	NA	TGTGCCAGCACTTCCTCCTACGAGCAGTACTTC	CASTSSYEQYF
TRBV9	NA	TRBJ2-3	NA	TGTGCCAGCAGCGTAGAAGGGCAGGGCTTATCCACAGATACGCAGTATTTT	CASSVEGQGLSTDTQYF
TRBV5-1	NA	TRBJ2-2	NA	TGCGCCAGCTACAGGCTAGACAGCACCGGGGAGCTGTTTTTT	CASYRLDSTGELFF
TRBV3-1/TRBV3-2	NA	TRBJ1-1	once	TGTGCCAGCAGCCCCCTCAGACAGACTGAAGCTTTCTTT	CASSPLRQTEAFF
TRBV5-1	NA	TRBJ1-1	NA	TGCGCCAGCAGCTTGGGGGCAGGGACTGAAGCTTTCTTT	CASSLGAGTEAFF
TRBV20-1	NA	TRBJ1-2	once	TGCAGTGCTAGTGCCCTCTCTAACTATGGCTACACCTTC	CSASALSNYGYTF
TRBV7-9	TRBD1	TRBJ1-2	NA	TGTGCCAGCAGCTTTGGGGGGACAGTAAAGGCCTATGGCTACACCTTC	CASSFGGTVKAYGYTF
TRBV5-1	NA	TRBJ2-7	few	TGCGCCAGCAGCCCTGTTCGGGGATCGGCCTACGAGCAGTACTTC	CASSPVRGSAYEQYF
TRBV28	TRBD1	TRBJ2-7	NA	TGTGCCAGCAGTTTAGGGATAGGGGGCAGCGAGCAGTACTTC	CASSLGIGGSEQYF
TRBV18	NA	TRBJ1-2	NA	TGTGCCAGCTCAGAGCAAGGGGAAATAAACTATGGCTACACCTTC	CASSEQGEINYGYTF
TRBV4-2	TRBD2	TRBJ2-3	NA	TGTGCCAGCAGCCAGGATAGGTCTTGGAGCGGGGGGCGCGATACGCAGTATTTT	CASSQDRSWSGGRDTQYF
TRBV6-5	TRBD1	TRBJ2-2	NA	TGTGCCAGCAGGAGGACAGGGACGAGCGGGGAGCTGTTTTTT	CASRRTGTSGELFF
TRBV28	TRBD1	TRBJ1-4	NA	TGTGCCAGCACCGCGCTCGAGACAGGGGAACTGTTTTTT	CASTALETGELFF
TRBV11-2	NA	TRBJ1-1	NA	TGTGCCAGCAGCTCCTTCCCCACTGAAGCTTTCTTT	CASSSFPTEAFF
TRBV7-9	NA	TRBJ2-1	NA	TGTGCCAGCAGCCCTGGGGGAGGATTTGAGCAGTTCTTC	CASSPGGGFEQFF
TRBV27	NA	TRBJ2-2	NA	TGTGCCAGCAGTGCCGGAGACAGATTTACGGGGGAGCTGTTTTTT	CASSAGDRFTGELFF
TRBV9	TRBD2	TRBJ2-5	NA	TGTGCCAGCAGCGATACAGCGGGGGGGTACCAAGAGACCCAGTACTTC	CASSDTAGGYQETQYF
TRBV9	TRBD1	TRBJ1-2	few	TGTGCCAGCAGCCCCTGGACAGGGCCTATGAATGGCTACACCTTC	CASSPWTGPMNGYTF
TRBV19	TRBD1	TRBJ1-2	once	TGTGCCAGTCACAGGGGACTTAACTATGGCTACACCTTC	CASHRGLNYGYTF
TRBV9	TRBD1	TRBJ1-5	NA	TGTGCCAGCAGCCCAAAACAGGGGCCCAATCAGCCCCAGCATTTT	CASSPKQGPNQPQHF
TRBV20-1	TRBD2	TRBJ2-1	NA	TGCAGTGCTAGTTCGACTAGCGGGAGTTACAATGAGCAGTTCTTC	CSASSTSGSYNEQFF
TRBV19	TRBD2	TRBJ2-7	once	TGTGCCAGTAGTGCACCGGGACTAGCTGTTATCGAACTTTCCTACGAGCAGTACTTC	CASSAPGLAVIELSYEQYF
TRBV19	NA	TRBJ1-2	NA	TGTGCCAGTAGTTTCCGGGACACAACCCTCTATGGCTACACCTTC	CASSFRDTTLYGYTF
TRBV11-2	TRBD1	TRBJ2-7	NA	TGTGCCAGCAGCTCGGGACAGGGGAAATACGAGCAGTACTTC	CASSSGQGKYEQYF
TRBV19	TRBD1	TRBJ2-2	NA	TGTGCCAGTAGTCCTACAGGGGCGGGTCACACCGGGGAGCTGTTTTTT	CASSPTGAGHTGELFF
TRBV21-1	NA	TRBJ2-7	NA	TGTGCCAGCAGCAAACCCGTACAGGGGGTTGCCCACGAGCAGTACTTC	CASSKPVQGVAHEQYF
TRBV4-3	NA	TRBJ1-1	NA	TGCGCCAGCAGCCCAGGGACATTTCGCACTGAAGCTTTCTTT	CASSPGTFRTEAFF
TRBV24-1	TRBD1	TRBJ1-4	NA	TGTGCCACCAGTCCCACAGGGGGGGAAAAACTGTTTTTT	CATSPTGGEKLFF
TRBV5-6	NA	TRBJ1-2	NA	TGTGCCAGCAGCCTCGACATGAACTATGGCTACACCTTC	CASSLDMNYGYTF
TRBV10-3	NA	TRBJ2-1	NA	TGTGCCACCACGGACAGAACACGTTACAATGAGCAGTTCTTC	CATTDRTRYNEQFF
TRBV29-1	TRBD2	TRBJ2-1	NA	TGCAGCGTTGGTACTAGCGGAAACAATGAGCAGTTCTTC	CSVGTSGNNEQFF
TRBV2	NA	TRBJ1-1	NA	TGTGCCAGCAGGAGATTGGCGGAGAACACTGAAGCTTTCTTT	CASRRLAENTEAFF
TRBV5-8	TRBD2	TRBJ2-7	NA	TGTGCCAGCAGACGACTAGCGGGGGTCTACGAGCAGTACTTC	CASRRLAGVYEQYF
TRBV4-3	TRBD1	TRBJ1-6	NA	TGCGCCAGCAGCCCCGGGACAGGGGATGATAATTCACCCCTCCACTTT	CASSPGTGDDNSPLHF
TRBV18	NA	TRBJ1-1	NA	TGTGCCAGCTCACCTTCGCGCGTCGGGAACACTGAAGCTTTCTTT	CASSPSRVGNTEAFF
TRBV6-5	TRBD1	TRBJ1-1	few	TGTGCCAGCAGACCCGCAGGGGGCGGTAATGAAGCTTTCTTT	CASRPAGGGNEAFF
TRBV29-1	NA	TRBJ2-1	large	TGCAGCGTTGAAGCGGGGGACGGCTACAATGAGCAGTTCTTC	CSVEAGDGYNEQFF
TRBV4-3	TRBD1	TRBJ1-5	NA	TGCGCCAGCAGCCAGATCACGGGACAGTCAGTGCCCCAGCATTTT	CASSQITGQSVPQHF
TRBV7-9	NA	TRBJ1-1	NA	TGTGCCAGCAGCTTAGGGGGCGGAGTGAACACTGAAGCTTTCTTT	CASSLGGGVNTEAFF
TRBV28	NA	TRBJ2-5	NA	TGTGCCAGCAGTTTAGAGGGACTGTACCAAGAGACCCAGTACTTC	CASSLEGLYQETQYF
TRBV29-1	NA	TRBJ1-1	NA	TGCAGCGCATGTAAACAGGGCGGAGGTGAAGCTTTCTTT	CSACKQGGGEAFF
TRBV6-1	NA	TRBJ2-3	few	TGTGCCAGCAGTGAAGGAGCTAGAGATACGCAGTATTTT	CASSEGARDTQYF
TRBV5-4	TRBD2	TRBJ2-5	NA	TGTGCCAGCAGCTTGGTCGGCGGGAGGGCATCTCGGGAGACCCAGTACTTC	CASSLVGGRASRETQYF